The subject of this entry is one T cell receptor beta chain. Within the sample, other DNA sequences also encode this same CDR3. The data derive from a study of shared clonotypes between healthy human individuals. Every contributor of samples was a Caucasian grown-up residing in Nashville, Tennessee. Generated by immunoSEQ multiplex PCR, the TCRdb table keeps only in-frame clones and is missing some. The sample carries approximately 740,000 clones, roughly 70% recorded once. This CDR3 comprises 13 residues. Germline assignment: CDR1 MDHEN and CDR2 SYDVKM. V was cut by 6 bases and J by 2 bases, with 11 bases left in between.

The sequencing sample was made of memory CD4+ T cells sorted from blood. Subset in this sample: CD45RA-negative fraction. The chain joins TRBV28 to TRBJ2-7; D may correspond to TRBD1 or TRBD2 (5 bases each). The clonotype was recovered from a woman between 25 and 40 years old in good health. Here the CDR3 reads CASRGTVTYEQYF. For the CDR3, the DNA is TGTGCCAGCAGAGGGACGGTTACCTACGAGCAGTACTTC.